Listed here are 16 T cell receptor beta chains from one sample, sequenced in a study of blood T cell repertoires in COVID-19. Clones were read by immunoSEQ multiplex PCR, and TCRdb kept only the in-frame ones, dropping some. The sample has fewer than 300,000 clones, 65% to 90% seen once; the top ten hold 5% to 6.5%. Sample: peripheral blood. These receptors all stem from a man aged 45 to 65 with active or convalescent COVID-19.

This rearrangement joins TRBV9 to TRBJ2-2, with 8 bases fitting TRBD2. Germline CDR1 is SGDLS and CDR2 is YYNGEE. J lost 5 bases, V lost 4 bases, and 4 bases had no gene match. The CDR3 totals 14 residues. DNA of the CDR3: TGTGCCAGCAGCCCAACGGGGGGGACCGGGGAGCTGTTTTTT. It yields the protein CASSPTGGTGELFF.

CDR3 in amino acids: CATSVASGTRDTQYF. In nucleotides, the CDR3 is TGTGCCACCAGTGTGGCTAGCGGGACCCGTGATACGCAGTATTTT. The chain has TRBV24-1 and TRBJ2-3; 9 positions agree with TRBD2. Unmatched junction bases numbered 8, after V lost 5 bases and J lost 6 bases. Germline CDR1 KGHDR, CDR2 SFDVKD. CDR3 size: 15 residues.

This clone showed up just once. The rearrangement uses TRBV3-1 (or the pseudogene TRBV3-2) and TRBJ2-7, with D hard to call. In germline, CDR1 is LGHDT, CDR2 YNNKEL (reference sequence). Trimming removed 1 base from V and 9 bases from J, with 13 bases in between. CDR3 size: 13 residues. The CDR3 nucleotides read TGTGCCAGCAGCCAAGTATTAGGTCGAGGGCAGTACTTC. As protein: CASSQVLGRGQYF.

Written as DNA, the CDR3 is TGTGCCAGCAGAGCGGGGCAGGGGCTAAATGGCTACACCTTC. Translation: CASRAGQGLNGYTF. The chain uses TRBV2 and TRBJ1-2, with D tentatively TRBD1 (6 bases). Trimming shortened V by 6 bases and J by 6 bases, and 17 bases separated the two germline ends. This CDR3 spans 14 amino acids. Germline CDR1 is SNHLY and CDR2 is FYNNEI.

This sequence joins TRBV21-1 and TRBJ2-3; the D call of TRBD2 is as the table states it, not checked on the DNA. TRBV21-1 is deemed a pseudogene. The CDR3 length is 16 residues. The CDR3 spells CASSTHTRPPTDTQYF. CDR3 in DNA: TGTGCCAGCAGCACCCATACTAGACCTCCCACAGATACGCAGTATTTT.

The chain links TRBV20-1 to TRBJ2-7; D might be TRBD2 (5 bases). CDR3 length: 11 amino acids. The V gene lost 5 bases and the J gene lost 4 bases, with 9 bases spanning the gap. Germline V gene data show CDR1 as DFQATT and CDR2 as SNEGSKA (reference sequence). CDR3 in DNA: TGCAGTGCTGCCGGGGTATACGAGCAGTACTTC. Amino acids: CSAAGVYEQYF.

To note about this clone: One end of the junction fails to match germline, which may point to a read error. The chain joins TRBV20-1 to TRBJ1-2; 7 bases align to TRBD1. Germline lookup yields CDR1 DFQATT and CDR2 SNEGSKA (reference sequence). The CDR3 sequence is 11 residues long. The CDR3: CSARVGQALSF. CDR3 DNA: TGCAGTGCTAGGGTAGGACAGGCCCTTTCCTTC.

The V and J genes are TRBV19 and TRBJ1-4; no definite D call. Germline CDR1 reads LNHDA; CDR2 reads SQIVND (reference sequence). The V end lost 5 bases, the J end lost 2 bases, and 15 bases lay between the germline ends. This CDR3 region has 16 residues. CDR3 sequence reads: CASSVRGRRTNEKLFF. For the CDR3, the DNA is TGTGCCAGTAGTGTGCGAGGGAGACGGACTAATGAAAAACTGTTTTTT.

This clone was detected only once. V is TRBV7-2 and J is TRBJ2-5; D gene ambiguous. The V gene lost 1 base and the J gene lost 0 bases, with 12 bases spanning the gap. The CDR3 covers 16 residues. CDR1 is SGHTA and CDR2 is FQGNSA in the germline V gene. The CDR3 sequence is CASSLVPLRDQETQYF. In DNA, the CDR3 is TGTGCCAGCAGCTTAGTTCCGCTCCGGGACCAAGAGACCCAGTACTTC.

V usage is TRBV27 and J usage is TRBJ1-2; 7 nucleotides match TRBD1. From germline, CDR1 is MNHEY and CDR2 SMNVEV (reference sequence). The CDR3 is 13 amino acids. V shed 6 bases, J shed 8 bases, and the junction held 9 bases outside the gene matches. CDR3: CASRKTGRGGYTF. DNA for the CDR3: TGTGCCAGCAGGAAGACAGGGCGAGGAGGCTACACCTTC.

The sample holds a few counts of this clone. V is TRBV7-9 and J is TRBJ2-7; the D is unclear. The germline V and J ends were trimmed by 5 bases and 6 bases, with 17 bases remaining between them. This CDR3 has 14 residues. CDR1 is SEHNR and CDR2 is FQNEAQ in the germline V gene (reference sequence). CDR3 DNA: TGTGCCAGCAGCCCAAAGACCGCGGTTCCCGAGCAGTACTTC. Translation gives CASSPKTAVPEQYF. The entire variable domain, with the rest obtained from reference TRBV7-9 and TRBJ2-7, is as follows: DTGVSQNPRHKITKRGQNVTFRCDPISEHNRLYWYRQTLGQGPEFLTYFQNEAQLEKSRLLSDRFSAERPKGSFSTLEIQRTEQGDSAMYLCASSPKTAVPEQYFGPGTRLTVT.

The rearrangement links TRBV5-1 to TRBJ2-5; 8 nucleotides align to TRBD1. The V and J ends lost 0 bases and 3 bases, in that order; junction bases with no gene match: 4. The V gene's germline CDR1 is SGHRS and CDR2 YFSETQ. The CDR3 sequence is 15 residues long. CDR3: CASSLAYRGKETQYF. In DNA form, the CDR3 reads TGCGCCAGCAGCTTGGCGTACAGGGGGAAAGAGACCCAGTACTTC.

In this sample, this clone turned up a few times. J is TRBJ1-1 and V is TRBV7-3; possible D gene TRBD1, 5 bases. The CDR3 is 14 residues long. Looked up from germline, CDR1 is SGHTA and CDR2 is FQGTGA. Deletions cut 4 bases from V and 1 base from J, with 10 bases between. The CDR3 loop is CASSSGLPNTEAFF. The CDR3 coding sequence is TGTGCCAGCAGCTCGGGACTACCGAACACTGAAGCTTTCTTT.

This rearrangement joins TRBV19 to TRBJ2-1; TRBD1 is a possible D gene (6 bases). The ends were cut back, 5 bases at V and 8 bases at J, with 22 bases in the middle. Germline lookup yields CDR1 LNHDA and CDR2 SQIVND (reference sequence). The CDR3 contains 16 residues. CDR3 region: CASSSNRAGPSDEQFF. The CDR3 nucleotides are TGTGCCAGTAGTTCCAACAGGGCGGGCCCTTCGGATGAGCAGTTCTTC.

The gene calls are TRBV27 and TRBJ1-6; possibly TRBD1 for D (5 bases). The CDR3 loop spans 16 amino acids. Germline CDR1 reads MNHEY; CDR2 reads SMNVEV (reference sequence). Trimming cost V 1 base and J 8 bases, with 15 bases left between them. The CDR3 DNA follows: TGTGCCAGCAGTTTATATAGGGACTTGAGATATTCACCCCTCCACTTT. This sequence encodes CASSLYRDLRYSPLHF.

The J gene is TRBJ1-1, the V gene TRBV5-5; D not resolved. Germline CDR1 reads SGHKS; CDR2 reads YYEKEE (reference sequence). Between the trimmed V and J ends, which lost 0 bases and 0 bases, there was a span of 6 bases. CDR3 length: 14 residues. For the CDR3, the DNA is TGTGCCAGCAGCTTGGACAGCATGAACACTGAAGCTTTCTTT. Encoded protein: CASSLDSMNTEAFF.